Listed below are T cell receptor beta chains from one sample, sequenced in a study of response to subunit inactivated influenza vaccine. One entry per CDR3 protein results from TCRdb running MiXCR on the RT-PCR reads. The data contain about 520,000 distinct CDR3 sequences, around 9.9% of them singletons. The sequences come from PBMCs from blood, collected 40 to 50 days after vaccination. These receptors all stem from a man in his forties or fifties who received an inactivated influenza vaccine. CDR3s include the opening cysteine and the closing phenylalanine or tryptophan. D genes are given only for firm matches. Clone size, where shown, is once, few, many, or a class for clones that have expanded.

j_call: TRBJ2-1
clone_size: .
d_call: .
v_call: TRBV2
cdr3_nt: TGTGCCAGCAGTGCTTGGGTAAGCTCCTACAATGAGCAGTTCTTC
cdr3_aa: CASSAWVSSYNEQFF

j_call: TRBJ2-5
clone_size: many
d_call: .
v_call: TRBV29-1
cdr3_nt: TGCAGCGTTGACGGGTATGGGGGACAAGAGACCCAGTACTTC
cdr3_aa: CSVDGYGGQETQYF

j_call: TRBJ2-5
clone_size: few
d_call: .
v_call: TRBV20-1
cdr3_nt: TGCAGTGCTAGGGAGGACAATCCCGCCGAGACCCAGTACTTC
cdr3_aa: CSAREDNPAETQYF

j_call: TRBJ2-1
clone_size: .
d_call: TRBD1
v_call: TRBV7-9
cdr3_nt: TGTGCCAGCAGCTCCGCCCAGGGGGCAGGTAATGAGCAGTTCTTC
cdr3_aa: CASSSAQGAGNEQFF

j_call: TRBJ2-1
clone_size: once
d_call: .
v_call: TRBV7-9
cdr3_nt: TGTGCCAGCAGCCCAAGGGTGCGCTCCTACAATGAGCAGTTCTTC
cdr3_aa: CASSPRVRSYNEQFF

j_call: TRBJ2-7
clone_size: many
d_call: .
v_call: TRBV6-5
cdr3_nt: TGTGCCAGCAGTTACTCTTCGAGGGGCGCACAGTACTTC
cdr3_aa: CASSYSSRGAQYF

j_call: TRBJ2-3
clone_size: few
d_call: TRBD2
v_call: TRBV12-3/TRBV12-4
cdr3_nt: TGTGCCAGCAGTTTTGGGACTAGCGTAACAGATACGCAGTATTTT
cdr3_aa: CASSFGTSVTDTQYF

j_call: TRBJ1-2
clone_size: .
d_call: .
v_call: TRBV28
cdr3_nt: TGTGCCAGCCAATGTGGGGGCTGCTATGGCTACACCTTC
cdr3_aa: CASQCGGCYGYTF

j_call: TRBJ2-1
clone_size: many
d_call: .
v_call: TRBV11-2
cdr3_nt: TGTGCCAGCAGCCCCGGGGACTGGATGCTTTTGGATGAGCAGTTCTTC
cdr3_aa: CASSPGDWMLLDEQFF

j_call: TRBJ2-7
clone_size: many
d_call: .
v_call: TRBV28
cdr3_nt: TGTGCCAGCAGTTTAATCTGGCGAACCTACGAGCAGTACTTC
cdr3_aa: CASSLIWRTYEQYF

j_call: TRBJ1-6
clone_size: many
d_call: .
v_call: TRBV5-1
cdr3_nt: TGCGCCAGCAGCTTGCAAGGGGCAGAGTCACCCCTCCACTTT
cdr3_aa: CASSLQGAESPLHF

j_call: TRBJ2-7
clone_size: few
d_call: .
v_call: TRBV6-1
cdr3_nt: TGTGCCAGCGGGAATAGGCGGAGCTACGAGCAGTACTTC
cdr3_aa: CASGNRRSYEQYF

j_call: TRBJ1-1
clone_size: few
d_call: .
v_call: TRBV6-2/TRBV6-3
cdr3_nt: TGTGCCAGCGGTAGGAGACCTAACACTGAAGCTTTCTTT
cdr3_aa: CASGRRPNTEAFF

j_call: TRBJ1-3
clone_size: .
d_call: .
v_call: TRBV12-3/TRBV12-4
cdr3_nt: TGTGCCAGCAGTTTGGTCGGAAACTCTGGAAACACCATATATTTT
cdr3_aa: CASSLVGNSGNTIYF

j_call: TRBJ1-2
clone_size: few
d_call: TRBD1
v_call: TRBV12-3/TRBV12-4
cdr3_nt: TGTGCCAGCAGTTTATCCAGACAGGGGAAGCTTGGCTACACCTTC
cdr3_aa: CASSLSRQGKLGYTF

j_call: TRBJ1-2
clone_size: few
d_call: .
v_call: TRBV4-2
cdr3_nt: TGTGCCAGCAGCCCCTTATCCGGGGGCGCGAGCTATGGCTACACCTTC
cdr3_aa: CASSPLSGGASYGYTF

j_call: TRBJ2-7
clone_size: few
d_call: TRBD2
v_call: TRBV20-1
cdr3_nt: TGCAGTGCTAGGCCAGCGGGAGAGTACGAGCAGTACTTC
cdr3_aa: CSARPAGEYEQYF

j_call: TRBJ1-1
clone_size: .
d_call: .
v_call: TRBV2
cdr3_nt: TGTGCCAGCTCGGGGGTGGGGGTAGTAGCTTTCTTT
cdr3_aa: CASSGVGVVAFF

j_call: TRBJ2-1
clone_size: .
d_call: TRBD1
v_call: TRBV29-1
cdr3_nt: TGCAGCGTTTTAGACAGGGGGGCTACCCAGGTTACTACAGGGCAGTTCTTC
cdr3_aa: CSVLDRGATQVTTGQFF

j_call: TRBJ1-6
clone_size: .
d_call: TRBD1
v_call: TRBV6-5
cdr3_nt: TGTGCCAGCAGTTACGCCGACAGGGCACTCCACTTT
cdr3_aa: CASSYADRALHF

j_call: TRBJ2-7
clone_size: .
d_call: .
v_call: TRBV20-1
cdr3_nt: TGCAGTGCCCTACTCCTATCGGAGCAGTACTTC
cdr3_aa: CSALLLSEQYF

j_call: TRBJ1-6
clone_size: .
d_call: .
v_call: TRBV12-3/TRBV12-4
cdr3_nt: TGTGCCAGCAGCATCGGGACGGGACCCCTCCACTTT
cdr3_aa: CASSIGTGPLHF

j_call: TRBJ1-1
clone_size: many
d_call: TRBD1
v_call: TRBV20-1
cdr3_nt: TGCAGTGCCCCGGGACAGGGCATTGTGGCTGAAGCTTTCTTT
cdr3_aa: CSAPGQGIVAEAFF

j_call: TRBJ2-1
clone_size: few
d_call: .
v_call: TRBV29-1
cdr3_nt: TGCAGCGTTGTTCCTAGAACCAATGAGCAGTTCTTC
cdr3_aa: CSVVPRTNEQFF

j_call: TRBJ2-2
clone_size: .
d_call: TRBD1
v_call: TRBV29-1
cdr3_nt: TGCAGCGTGCCGGGACAGGGGGCCGGCGGGGAGCTGTTTTTT
cdr3_aa: CSVPGQGAGGELFF

j_call: TRBJ2-5
clone_size: few
d_call: .
v_call: TRBV2
cdr3_nt: TGTGCCAGCAGTGGGTCAGGCCAAGAGACCCAGTACTTC
cdr3_aa: CASSGSGQETQYF

j_call: TRBJ1-5
clone_size: .
d_call: .
v_call: TRBV3-1
cdr3_nt: TGTGCCAGCAGCCAAAACCCACAGGGCAGGAGCAATCAGCCCCAGCATTTT
cdr3_aa: CASSQNPQGRSNQPQHF

j_call: TRBJ1-3
clone_size: many
d_call: TRBD1
v_call: TRBV7-9
cdr3_nt: TGTGCCAGCGACAGGGGGTCTGGAAACACCATATATTTT
cdr3_aa: CASDRGSGNTIYF

j_call: TRBJ2-3
clone_size: few
d_call: TRBD1
v_call: TRBV5-1
cdr3_nt: TGCGCCAGCAGCTTGGGACAGGGGGCTTACACAGATACGCAGTATTTT
cdr3_aa: CASSLGQGAYTDTQYF

j_call: TRBJ2-5
clone_size: many
d_call: .
v_call: TRBV20-1
cdr3_nt: TGCAGTGCCCCGACAGAAGAGACCCAGTACTTC
cdr3_aa: CSAPTEETQYF

j_call: TRBJ1-1
clone_size: many
d_call: TRBD1
v_call: TRBV7-2
cdr3_nt: TGTGCCAGCAGAAAGTACAGGGGAAACACTGAAGCTTTCTTT
cdr3_aa: CASRKYRGNTEAFF

j_call: TRBJ2-3
clone_size: few
d_call: TRBD2
v_call: TRBV6-2/TRBV6-3
cdr3_nt: TGTGCCAGCAGTCCGAGCGGGACCACAGATACGCAGTATTTT
cdr3_aa: CASSPSGTTDTQYF

j_call: TRBJ2-1
clone_size: few
d_call: .
v_call: TRBV11-2
cdr3_nt: TGTGCCAGCATCAGTCCCGGTAGCTCCTACAATGAGCAGTTCTTC
cdr3_aa: CASISPGSSYNEQFF

j_call: TRBJ2-1
clone_size: many
d_call: TRBD1
v_call: TRBV20-1
cdr3_nt: TGCAGTGCTAGCGTAGGAGAACAGGGGTCCTACAATGAGCAGTTCTTC
cdr3_aa: CSASVGEQGSYNEQFF

j_call: TRBJ1-2
clone_size: .
d_call: .
v_call: TRBV20-1
cdr3_nt: TGCAGTGCCCCTTCGAGTGGCTACACCTTC
cdr3_aa: CSAPSSGYTF

j_call: TRBJ2-1
clone_size: .
d_call: .
v_call: TRBV20-1
cdr3_nt: TGCAGTGCCCTCGCGTTCGGTGAGCAGTTCTTC
cdr3_aa: CSALAFGEQFF

j_call: TRBJ2-5
clone_size: .
d_call: TRBD2
v_call: TRBV11-1
cdr3_nt: TGTGCCAGCAGCTCACCTAACCAGCGGGGGGCAGGGCGAGAGACCCAGTACTTC
cdr3_aa: CASSSPNQRGAGRETQYF

j_call: TRBJ2-1
clone_size: few
d_call: .
v_call: TRBV5-6
cdr3_nt: TGTGCCAGCAGTTACGCCAGGGGGGCTGAGCAGTTCTTC
cdr3_aa: CASSYARGAEQFF

j_call: TRBJ2-1
clone_size: .
d_call: TRBD1
v_call: TRBV27
cdr3_nt: TGTGCCAGCACCCGATTAAGTTTGACAGGGTCGAGGGATGAGCAGTTCTTC
cdr3_aa: CASTRLSLTGSRDEQFF